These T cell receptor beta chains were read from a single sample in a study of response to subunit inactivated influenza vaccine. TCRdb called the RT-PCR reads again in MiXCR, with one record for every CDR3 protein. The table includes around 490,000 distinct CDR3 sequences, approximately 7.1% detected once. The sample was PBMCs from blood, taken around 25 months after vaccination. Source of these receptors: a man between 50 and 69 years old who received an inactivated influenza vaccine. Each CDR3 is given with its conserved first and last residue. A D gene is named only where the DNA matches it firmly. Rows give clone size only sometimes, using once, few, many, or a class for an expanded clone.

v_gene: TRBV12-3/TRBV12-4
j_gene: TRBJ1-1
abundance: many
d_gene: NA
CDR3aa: CASSLLMNTEAFF
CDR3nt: TGTGCCAGCAGTTTACTAATGAACACTGAAGCTTTCTTT

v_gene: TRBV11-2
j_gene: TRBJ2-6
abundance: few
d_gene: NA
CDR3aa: CASSLGQGIRRYGANVLTF
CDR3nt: TGTGCCAGCAGCCTCGGGCAGGGGATTCGTCGCTATGGGGCCAACGTCCTGACTTTC

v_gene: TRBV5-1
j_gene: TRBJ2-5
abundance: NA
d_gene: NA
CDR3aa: CASSLEGVKETQYF
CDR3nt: TGCGCCAGCAGCTTGGAGGGGGTAAAAGAGACCCAGTACTTC

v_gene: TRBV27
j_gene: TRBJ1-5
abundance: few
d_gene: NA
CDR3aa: CASRRGATQPQHF
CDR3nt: TGTGCCAGCAGGAGGGGGGCTACTCAGCCCCAGCATTTT

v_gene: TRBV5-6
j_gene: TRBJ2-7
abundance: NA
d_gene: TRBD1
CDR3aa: CASSRDRGLLAIEQYF
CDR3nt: TGTGCCAGCAGCCGGGACAGGGGGCTCTTGGCTATTGAGCAGTACTTC

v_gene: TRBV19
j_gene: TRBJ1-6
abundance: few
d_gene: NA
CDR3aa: CASSISTAYNSPLHF
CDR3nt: TGTGCCAGTAGTATCAGTACTGCTTATAATTCACCCCTCCACTTT

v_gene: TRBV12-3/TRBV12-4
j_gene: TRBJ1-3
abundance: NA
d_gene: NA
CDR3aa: CASSLGQGLNF
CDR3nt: TGTGCCAGCAGTTTGGGTCAGGGGCTCAATTTT

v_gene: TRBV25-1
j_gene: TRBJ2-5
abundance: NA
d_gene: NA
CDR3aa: CASSELGGVRLETQYF
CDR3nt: TGTGCCAGCAGTGAATTGGGAGGAGTCAGACTAGAGACCCAGTACTTC

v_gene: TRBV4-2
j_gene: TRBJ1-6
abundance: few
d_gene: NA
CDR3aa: CASSQALNSPLHF
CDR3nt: TGTGCCAGCAGCCAAGCATTGAATTCACCCCTCCACTTT

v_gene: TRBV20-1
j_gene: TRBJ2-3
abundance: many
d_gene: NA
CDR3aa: CSARDMLLYTDTQYF
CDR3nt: TGCAGTGCTAGAGATATGTTACTATACACAGATACGCAGTATTTT

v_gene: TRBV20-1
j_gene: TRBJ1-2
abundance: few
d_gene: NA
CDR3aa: CSATPGVNYGYTF
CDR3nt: TGCAGTGCTACCCCGGGGGTTAACTATGGCTACACCTTC

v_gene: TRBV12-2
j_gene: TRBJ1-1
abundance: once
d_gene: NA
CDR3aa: CASRSPLGRRHTEAFF
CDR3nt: TGTGCAAGTCGCTCCCCCCTGGGCAGGAGGCACACTGAAGCTTTCTTT

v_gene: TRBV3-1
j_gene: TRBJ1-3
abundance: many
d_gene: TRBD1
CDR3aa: CASSRRQGVPGNTIYF
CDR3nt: TGTGCCAGCAGCCGTCGGCAGGGGGTCCCTGGAAACACCATATATTTT

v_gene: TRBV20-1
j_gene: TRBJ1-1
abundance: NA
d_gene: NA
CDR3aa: CSASGFLGANTEAFF
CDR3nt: TGCAGTGCTAGCGGTTTTTTAGGGGCGAACACTGAAGCTTTCTTT

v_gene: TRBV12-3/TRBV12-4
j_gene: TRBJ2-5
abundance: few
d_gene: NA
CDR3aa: CASSLFGASQETQYF
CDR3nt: TGTGCCAGCAGTTTATTTGGGGCATCCCAAGAGACCCAGTACTTC

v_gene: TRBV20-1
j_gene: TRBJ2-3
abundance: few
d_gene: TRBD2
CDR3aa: CSARDFASGWADTQYF
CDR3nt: TGCAGTGCTAGAGATTTTGCTAGCGGTTGGGCAGATACGCAGTATTTT

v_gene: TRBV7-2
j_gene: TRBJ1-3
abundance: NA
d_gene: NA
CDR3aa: CASSPGGRNTIYF
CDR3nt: TGTGCCAGCAGCCCGGGGGGTCGAAACACCATATATTTT

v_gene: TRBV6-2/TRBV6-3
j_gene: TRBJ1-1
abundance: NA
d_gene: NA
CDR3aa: CASGVAAVTEAFF
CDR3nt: TGTGCCAGCGGGGTAGCGGCCGTCACTGAAGCTTTCTTT

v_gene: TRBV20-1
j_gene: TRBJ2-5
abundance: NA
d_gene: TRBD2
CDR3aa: CSARPIPGTSGRVETQYF
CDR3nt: TGCAGTGCTAGACCCATACCCGGGACTAGCGGGCGAGTAGAGACCCAGTACTTC

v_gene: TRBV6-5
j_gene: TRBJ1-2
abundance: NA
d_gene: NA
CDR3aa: CASSYREGVGYGYTF
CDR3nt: TGTGCCAGCAGTTACCGCGAGGGAGTCGGCTATGGCTACACCTTC

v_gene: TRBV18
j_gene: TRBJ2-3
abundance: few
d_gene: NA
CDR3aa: CASSSEETITDTQYF
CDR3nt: TGTGCCAGCTCGTCCGAGGAGACCATCACAGATACGCAGTATTTT

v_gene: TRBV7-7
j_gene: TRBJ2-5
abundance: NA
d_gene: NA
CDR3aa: CASSPVAAGQETQYF
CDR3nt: TGTGCTAGCAGCCCGGTCGCGGCTGGCCAAGAGACCCAGTACTTC

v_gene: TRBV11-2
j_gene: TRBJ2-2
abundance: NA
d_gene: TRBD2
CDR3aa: CASSLVTLAGANTGELFF
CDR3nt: TGTGCCAGCAGCTTAGTCACGCTAGCGGGGGCGAACACCGGGGAGCTGTTTTTT

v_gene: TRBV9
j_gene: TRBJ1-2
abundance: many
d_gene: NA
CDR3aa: CASSVGGGASAYGYTF
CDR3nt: TGTGCCAGCAGCGTAGGTGGAGGGGCCTCGGCCTATGGCTACACCTTC

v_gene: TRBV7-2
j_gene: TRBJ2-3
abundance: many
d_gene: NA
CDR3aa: CASSSFGTTGSDTQYF
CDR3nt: TGTGCCAGCAGCTCATTCGGGACTACAGGGTCAGATACGCAGTATTTT

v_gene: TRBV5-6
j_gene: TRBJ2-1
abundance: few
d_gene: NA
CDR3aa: CASSLGVNRDRQFF
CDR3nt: TGTGCCAGCAGCTTGGGGGTTAACCGGGACCGTCAGTTCTTC

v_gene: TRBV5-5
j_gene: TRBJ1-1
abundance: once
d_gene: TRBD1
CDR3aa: CASSLVGTGWTTEAFF
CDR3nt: TGTGCCAGCAGCTTGGTGGGGACAGGTTGGACCACTGAAGCTTTCTTT

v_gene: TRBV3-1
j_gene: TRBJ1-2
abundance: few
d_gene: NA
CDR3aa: CASSIQGAGGDGYTF
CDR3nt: TGTGCCAGCAGCATACAGGGTGCAGGAGGCGATGGCTACACCTTC

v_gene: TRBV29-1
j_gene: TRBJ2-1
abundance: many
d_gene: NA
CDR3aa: CSVEDPPNDEQFF
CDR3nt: TGCAGCGTTGAGGACCCACCCAACGATGAGCAGTTCTTC

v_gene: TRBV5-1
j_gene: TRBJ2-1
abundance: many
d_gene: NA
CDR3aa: CASSFGQGFYNEQFF
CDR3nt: TGCGCCAGCAGCTTCGGGCAGGGTTTCTACAATGAGCAGTTCTTC

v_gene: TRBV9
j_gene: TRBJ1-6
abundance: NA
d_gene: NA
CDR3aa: CASSGGTMNSPLHF
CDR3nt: TGTGCCAGCAGCGGGGGCACGATGAATTCACCCCTCCACTTT

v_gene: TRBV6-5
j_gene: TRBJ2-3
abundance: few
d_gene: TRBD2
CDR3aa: CASSSSGRAPDTQYF
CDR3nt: TGTGCCAGCAGTTCTAGCGGGAGGGCACCAGATACGCAGTATTTT

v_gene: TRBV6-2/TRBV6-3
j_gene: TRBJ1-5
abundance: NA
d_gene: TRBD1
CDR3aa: CASRTGAQPQHF
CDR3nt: TGTGCCAGCAGAACAGGGGCTCAGCCCCAGCATTTT

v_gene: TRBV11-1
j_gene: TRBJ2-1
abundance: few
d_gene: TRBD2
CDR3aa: CASSPSGFGREQFF
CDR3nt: TGTGCCAGCAGCCCTAGCGGGTTCGGTCGTGAGCAGTTCTTC

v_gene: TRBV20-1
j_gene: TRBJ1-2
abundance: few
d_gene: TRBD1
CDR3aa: CSAKDRTGGSGYTF
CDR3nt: TGCAGTGCTAAAGACCGGACAGGGGGAAGCGGCTACACCTTC

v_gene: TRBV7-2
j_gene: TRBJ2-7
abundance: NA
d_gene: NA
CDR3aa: CASRAHQSLSYEQYF
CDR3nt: TGTGCCAGCCGGGCTCACCAAAGCCTCTCCTACGAGCAGTACTTC

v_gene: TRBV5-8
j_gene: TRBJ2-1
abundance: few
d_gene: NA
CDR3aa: CASNRRWELRNEQFF
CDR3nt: TGTGCCAGCAACCGGCGGTGGGAGTTACGGAATGAGCAGTTCTTC

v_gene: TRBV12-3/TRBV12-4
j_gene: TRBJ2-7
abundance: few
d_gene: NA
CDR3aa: CASSWAPRTHEQYF
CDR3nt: TGTGCCAGCAGTTGGGCTCCTAGGACCCACGAGCAGTACTTC

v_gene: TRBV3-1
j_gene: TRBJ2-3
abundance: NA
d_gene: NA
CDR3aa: CASTQQLARTDTRYF
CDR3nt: TGTGCCTCCACCCAGCAGCTGGCTCGCACAGATACGCGGTATTTT

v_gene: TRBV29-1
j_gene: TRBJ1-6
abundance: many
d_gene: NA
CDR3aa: CSVALGGENSPLHF
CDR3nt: TGCAGCGTCGCATTGGGAGGAGAGAATTCACCCCTCCACTTT

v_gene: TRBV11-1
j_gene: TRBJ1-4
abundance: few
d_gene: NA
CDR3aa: CASSRTSSSPEKLFF
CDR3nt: TGTGCCAGCAGCCGTACTTCTTCTTCTCCCGAAAAACTGTTTTTT

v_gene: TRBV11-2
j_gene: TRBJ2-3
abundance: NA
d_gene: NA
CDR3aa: CASSRIARRNTDTQYF
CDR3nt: TGTGCCAGCAGCCGAATTGCCAGGCGGAACACAGATACGCAGTATTTT

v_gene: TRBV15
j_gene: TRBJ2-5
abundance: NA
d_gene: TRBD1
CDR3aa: CATSRGPGQQETQYF
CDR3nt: TGTGCCACCAGCAGAGGTCCGGGACAGCAAGAGACCCAGTACTTC

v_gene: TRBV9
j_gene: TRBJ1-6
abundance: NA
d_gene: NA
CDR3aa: CASSVEGLRGGPLHF
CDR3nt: TGTGCCAGCAGCGTCGAAGGTTTAAGGGGTGGACCCCTCCACTTT

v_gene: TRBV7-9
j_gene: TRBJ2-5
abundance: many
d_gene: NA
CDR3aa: CASTETQGRETQYF
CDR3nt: TGTGCCAGCACCGAGACGCAGGGACGAGAGACCCAGTACTTC